The clone carrying this TCR beta chain has a single count. This entry belongs to a study of blood T cell repertoires in COVID-19. Turning to the study itself: COVID-19 samples from acute and convalescent phases originated in the United States, Italy and Spain. PBMCs, B-cell-depleted T cells, or T cells provided the cDNA or gDNA that made up the material.

The CDR3 has 13 amino acids. V lost 5 bases and J lost 4, with 8 bases in between. Germline V lookup: CDR1 LNHNV, CDR2 YYDKDF (reference sequence). Assay used: immunoSEQ multiplex PCR; TCRdb lists only in-frame clones, some missing. In the table there are 70,000 to 95,000 clones, 88% of which are singletons. Material for sequencing was peripheral blood. The chain links TRBV15 to TRBJ1-4, with no clear D. This TCR came from a man between 65 and 85 years old with acute or convalescent COVID-19. This CDR3 is CATSGQLNEKLFF. In nucleotides, the CDR3 is TGTGCCACCAGCGGGCAACTTAATGAAAAACTGTTTTTT.